The clone carrying this T cell receptor (beta chain) has at least ten counts. Its antigen is currently unknown. Library preparation (for TCRbeta) was performed with unique molecular identifiers. TCRdb itself ran the PCR reads through MiXCR, one entry per CDR3 protein. Of 250,000 to 300,000 distinct CDR3 sequences detected, over 9.5% appear once; the ten largest clones hold 7.5%. This sample was taken from a study of T-cell reconstitution after alpha-beta-depleted transplantation in children. Study observations and caveats: Certain patients had high TCRbeta diversity at day 60, and it came from recipient T cells and thymic progenitors that survived. At one year after transplant, newly produced T cells mostly accounted for T-cell counts and diversity.

There are 14 residues in the CDR3. The germline V gene has CDR1 DFQATT and CDR2 SNEGSKA (reference sequence). The V and J ends lost 3 bases and 9 bases, in that order; junction bases with no gene match: 13. The V and J genes are TRBV20-1 and TRBJ2-5; 7 bases match TRBD1. This specimen was PBMCs, taken before TCRalphabeta/CD19-depleted stem cell transplant. This clonotype was obtained from a boy younger than two with acute myeloid leukemia, due to receive a stem cell transplant. The CDR3 DNA reads TGCAGTGCTAGTACAGGGGTCCGAGGTTATGCCCAGTACTTC. Its protein is CSASTGVRGYAQYF.